This entry describes one T cell receptor beta chain. Sequencing was performed with immunoSEQ multiplex PCR; in TCRdb, only in-frame clones are kept and a portion is missing. The profile shows around 290,000 clones, 88% of them singletons. The data were obtained in a study of blood T cell repertoires in COVID-19. The CDR3 covers 22 residues. CDR1 and CDR2 from the germline V gene are MDHEN and SYDVKM. V was clipped by 3 bases and J by 6 bases; unmatched bases: 23. The origin of this receptor is a woman aged 60 to 75 in a cohort exposed to, infected with or recovered from COVID-19 (not recorded which). The chain is built from TRBV28 and TRBJ2-1, with TRBD2 identical over 13 bases. Sequenced: PBMCs or T cells enriched from blood (not recorded which). CDR3 loop: CASSFQRTGYGMGLAGRNEQFF. CDR3 nucleotide sequence: TGTGCCAGCAGTTTCCAGCGTACAGGGTACGGGATGGGACTAGCGGGACGCAATGAGCAGTTCTTC.